Reported below is one T cell receptor beta chain. Profiling relied on immunoSEQ multiplex PCR, and the TCRdb table lists in-frame clones only, not all of them. Of 55,000 to 80,000 clones listed, around four fifths are singletons. Germline V gene data show CDR1 as SGHVS and CDR2 as FQNEAQ. The CDR3 contains 16 residues. V was trimmed by 1 base and J by 1 base, leaving 11 bases between them. The data derive from a study of identifying expanded T cells in peripheral blood. Sequencing was done on a sample of blood. This sequence joins TRBV7-8 and TRBJ1-3; D is possibly TRBD1 (5 bases). This clonotype was obtained from a person between 18 and 75 years old in good health. CDR3: CASSLGRVGSGNTIYF. The CDR3 region has the DNA TGTGCCAGCAGCTTAGGCAGGGTGGGATCTGGAAACACCATATATTTT.